The clone carrying this TCR beta chain appeared many times. Its antigen is as yet unknown. The data were obtained in a study of identical twins. The study's findings and limits: Out-of-frame TCR alpha sharing in monozygotic twins exceeded recombination model predictions. For cord blood, abundant beta clonotypes had fewer insertions, unlike memory repertoires, which showed none.

The CDR3 length is 16 residues. V lost 6 bases, J lost 1 base, and 7 bases stayed unmatched. CDR1 and CDR2 (germline): SEHNR, FQNEAQ (reference sequence). Using its own MiXCR run on the 5' RACE reads, TCRdb lists one record per CDR3 protein. The sample consists of some 900,000 distinct CDR3 sequences, roughly an eighth of them appearing once. The sample was also reused in another study, on yellow fever vaccine responses in identical twins. That study reports: Reports say the vaccine T cell response in twins looked partly convergent and partly personalized.

The V and J genes are TRBV7-9 and TRBJ2-5, with 11 bases fitting TRBD2. The receptor was derived from a woman younger than 30 in good health. The source material was PBMCs. CDR3 loop: CASRHTSGSSQETQYF. The DNA for the CDR3 is TGTGCCAGCAGACATACTAGCGGGAGTTCCCAAGAGACCCAGTACTTC.